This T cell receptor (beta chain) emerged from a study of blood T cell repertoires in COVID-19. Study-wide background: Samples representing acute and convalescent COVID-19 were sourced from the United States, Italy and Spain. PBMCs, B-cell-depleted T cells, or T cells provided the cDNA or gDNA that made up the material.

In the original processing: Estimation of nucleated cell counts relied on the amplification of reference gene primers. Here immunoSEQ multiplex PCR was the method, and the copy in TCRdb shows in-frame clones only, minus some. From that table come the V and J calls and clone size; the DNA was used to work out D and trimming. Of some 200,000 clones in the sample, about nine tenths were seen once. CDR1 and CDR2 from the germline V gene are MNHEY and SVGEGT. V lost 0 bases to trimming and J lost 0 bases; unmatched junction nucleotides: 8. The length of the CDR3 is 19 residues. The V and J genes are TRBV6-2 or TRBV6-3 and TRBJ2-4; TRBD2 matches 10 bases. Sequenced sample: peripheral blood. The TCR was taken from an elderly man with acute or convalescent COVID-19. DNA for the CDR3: TGTGCCAGCAGTTACTCGATTCGGCTAGCGGGAGTAGCCAAAAACATTCAGTACTTC. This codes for CASSYSIRLAGVAKNIQYF.